The text below deals with one T cell receptor (beta chain). These data belong to a study of blood T cell repertoires in COVID-19. The germline CDR1 and CDR2 sequences are MNHEY and SMNVEV (reference sequence). The CDR3 is 16 amino acids. V lost 2 bases and J lost 0, with 8 bases in between. Individuals in the exposed group had encountered a COVID-19 case within 2 weeks preceding study entry. Here immunoSEQ multiplex PCR was the method, and the copy in TCRdb shows in-frame clones only, minus some. Of about 200,000 clones detected, about four fifths appear once; the ten largest clones hold more than 4.5%.

The specimen was PBMCs or T cells enriched from blood (not recorded which). This receptor was identified in a woman in her fifties or sixties who had been exposed to COVID-19. J is TRBJ1-6 and V is TRBV27, with D possibly TRBD1 on 6 matching bases. CDR3 in amino acids: CASSLGQISYNSPLHF. The CDR3 DNA reads as TGTGCCAGCAGTTTAGGACAGATCTCCTATAATTCACCCCTCCACTTT.